This record concerns one TCR beta chain sequence. Antigen unknown. The source of the sample is a study of identifying expanded T cells in peripheral blood. General study findings and limits: Approximately two-week clone count variance significantly increased as total template count grew.

TCRdb's copy holds only in-frame clones and misses some; the assay was immunoSEQ multiplex PCR. The sample has tens of thousands of clones, 70% to 90% seen once; the top ten hold about 4%. The length of the CDR3 is 16 residues. This chain connects TRBV21-1 to TRBJ1-5. TRBV21-1 is recorded as a pseudogene. The source of this sequence is a person between 18 and 69 years old in good health. The source material was blood. CDR3 sequence: CASSKALGKGGQPQHF. CDR3 sequence (DNA): TGTGCCAGCAGCAAAGCGCTCGGGAAGGGAGGTCAGCCCCAGCATTTT.